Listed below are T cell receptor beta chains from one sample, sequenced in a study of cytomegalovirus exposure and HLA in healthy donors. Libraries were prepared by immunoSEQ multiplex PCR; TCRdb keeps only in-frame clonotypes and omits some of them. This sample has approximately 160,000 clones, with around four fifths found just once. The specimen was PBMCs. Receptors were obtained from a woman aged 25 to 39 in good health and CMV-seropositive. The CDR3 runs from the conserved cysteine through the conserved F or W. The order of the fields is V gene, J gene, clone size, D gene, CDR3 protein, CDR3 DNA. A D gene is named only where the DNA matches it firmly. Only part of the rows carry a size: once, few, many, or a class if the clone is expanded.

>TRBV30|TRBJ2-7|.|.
CAWRSSAPISYEQYF
TGTGCCTGGAGAAGTAGCGCCCCGATCTCCTACGAGCAGTACTTC
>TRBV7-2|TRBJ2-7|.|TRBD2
CASSLVGGGGREQYF
TGTGCCAGCAGCTTAGTCGGTGGAGGCGGGAGGGAGCAGTACTTC
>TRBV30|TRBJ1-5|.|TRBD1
CASTGGGRSNQPQHF
TGTGCCTCAACAGGGGGCGGGCGGAGCAATCAGCCCCAGCATTTT
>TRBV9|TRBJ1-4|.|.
CASSVEGYTWGNEKLFF
TGTGCCAGCAGCGTTGAGGGATATACATGGGGTAATGAAAAACTGTTTTTT
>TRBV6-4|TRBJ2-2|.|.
CASSTGPNGGELFF
TGTGCCAGCAGTACAGGGCCCAATGGCGGGGAGCTGTTTTTT
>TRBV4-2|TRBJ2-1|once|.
CASSQEKWDWNNEQFF
TGTGCCAGCAGCCAAGAAAAGTGGGACTGGAACAATGAGCAGTTCTTC
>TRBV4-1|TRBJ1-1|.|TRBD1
CASSQEGLDRGRNTEAFF
TGCGCCAGCAGCCAAGAGGGCCTAGACAGGGGCAGGAACACTGAAGCTTTCTTT
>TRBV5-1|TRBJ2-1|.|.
CASSLERSALGNEQFF
TGCGCCAGCAGCTTGGAACGTAGCGCCCTGGGGAATGAGCAGTTCTTC
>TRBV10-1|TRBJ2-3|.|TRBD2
CASSFGGGDTQYF
TGCGCCAGCAGTTTTGGCGGGGGAGATACGCAGTATTTT
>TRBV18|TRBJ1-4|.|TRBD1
CASSPWAQGTTNEKLFF
TGTGCCAGCTCACCATGGGCACAGGGGACAACTAATGAAAAACTGTTTTTT
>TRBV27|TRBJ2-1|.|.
CASSLWSGSSYNEQFF
TGTGCCAGCAGTTTATGGTCCGGGAGCTCCTACAATGAGCAGTTCTTC
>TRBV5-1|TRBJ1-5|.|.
CASSLRGSQPQHF
TGCGCCAGCAGCTTGCGGGGTAGTCAGCCCCAGCATTTT
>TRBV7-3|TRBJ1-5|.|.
CASSLNRDQPQHF
TGTGCCAGCAGCTTGAACAGGGATCAGCCCCAGCATTTT
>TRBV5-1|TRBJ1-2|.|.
CASSLGDIYGYTF
TGCGCCAGCAGCTTGGGGGACATTTATGGCTACACCTTC
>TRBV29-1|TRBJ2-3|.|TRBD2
CSVERLAGESTDTQYF
TGCAGCGTTGAAAGGCTAGCGGGAGAATCCACAGATACGCAGTATTTT
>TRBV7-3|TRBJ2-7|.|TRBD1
CASSATGGPYEQYF
TGTGCCAGCAGCGCGACAGGGGGACCCTACGAGCAGTACTTC
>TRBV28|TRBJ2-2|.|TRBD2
CASGGAGELFF
TGTGCCAGCGGGGGGGCCGGGGAGCTGTTTTTT
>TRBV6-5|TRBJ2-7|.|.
CASSSGQPHEQYF
TGTGCCAGCAGTTCCGGACAGCCCCACGAGCAGTACTTC
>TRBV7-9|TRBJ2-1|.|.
CASSSSGVSYNEQFF
TGTGCCAGCAGCTCAAGCGGAGTATCCTACAATGAGCAGTTCTTC
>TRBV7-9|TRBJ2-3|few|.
CASSLGGSGATITDTQYF
TGTGCCAGCAGCTTAGGGGGGTCAGGGGCAACAATCACAGATACGCAGTATTTT
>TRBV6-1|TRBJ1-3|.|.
CASSETTPGNTIYF
TGTGCCAGCAGTGAAACAACACCAGGAAACACCATATATTTT
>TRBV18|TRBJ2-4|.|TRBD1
CASSSFLRDSKNIQYF
TGTGCCAGCTCGTCCTTCCTCCGGGACAGCAAAAACATTCAGTACTTC
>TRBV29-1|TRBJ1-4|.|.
CSVAETGTINEKLFF
TGCAGCGTGGCAGAAACAGGGACGATTAATGAAAAACTGTTTTTT
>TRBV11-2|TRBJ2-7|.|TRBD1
CASSPKTGGAYEQYF
TGTGCCAGCAGCCCGAAAACAGGGGGAGCCTACGAGCAGTACTTC
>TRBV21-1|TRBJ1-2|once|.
CASSGVEGGYTF
TGTGCCAGCAGCGGGGTCGAGGGCGGCTACACCTTC
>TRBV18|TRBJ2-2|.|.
CASSAGQSGTGELFF
TGTGCCAGCTCAGCAGGACAGTCAGGGACCGGGGAGCTGTTTTTT
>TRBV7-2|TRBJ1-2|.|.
CASSFPGWGYGYTF
TGTGCCAGCAGCTTCCCAGGGTGGGGCTATGGCTACACCTTC
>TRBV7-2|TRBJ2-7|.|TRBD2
CASSLGGLAGTYEQYF
TGTGCCAGCAGCTTAGGAGGACTAGCGGGTACCTACGAGCAGTACTTC
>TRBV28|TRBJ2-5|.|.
CASSLLSRDWETQYF
TGTGCCAGCAGTTTATTGTCCCGTGACTGGGAGACCCAGTACTTC
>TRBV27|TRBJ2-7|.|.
CASSLRGSYEQYF
TGTGCCAGCAGTTTAAGGGGATCCTACGAGCAGTACTTC
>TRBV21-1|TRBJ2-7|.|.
CASSNRARTGAMGFHEQYF
TGTGCCAGCAGCAATAGGGCCCGGACAGGGGCAATGGGTTTCCACGAGCAGTACTTC
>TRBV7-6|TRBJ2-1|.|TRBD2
CASSLETSGYNEQFF
TGTGCCAGCAGCTTAGAGACTAGCGGTTACAATGAGCAGTTCTTC
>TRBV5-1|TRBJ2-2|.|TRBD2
CASSWGISGRNAGELFF
TGCGCCAGCAGCTGGGGGATTAGCGGGAGGAACGCCGGGGAGCTGTTTTTT
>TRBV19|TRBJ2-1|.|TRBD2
CATGLAGRGEQFF
TGTGCCACCGGACTAGCGGGAAGGGGTGAGCAGTTCTTC
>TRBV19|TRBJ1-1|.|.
CASSRGQNTEAFF
TGTGCCAGTAGCCGGGGACAGAACACTGAAGCTTTCTTT
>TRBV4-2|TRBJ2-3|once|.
CASSQDHGRGTSTDTQYF
TGTGCCAGCAGCCAAGATCACGGGAGAGGTACTAGCACAGATACGCAGTATTTT
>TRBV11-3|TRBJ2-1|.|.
CASSLSSFNNEQFF
TGTGCCAGCAGCTTATCTTCCTTTAACAATGAGCAGTTCTTC
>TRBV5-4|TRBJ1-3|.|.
CASSLVGPGNTIYF
TGTGCCAGCAGCTTGGTGGGGCCTGGAAACACCATATATTTT
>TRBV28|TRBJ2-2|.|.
CASTRTANTGELFF
TGTGCCAGTACCCGGACAGCGAACACCGGGGAGCTGTTTTTT
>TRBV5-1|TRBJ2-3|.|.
CASSLLRATTDTQYF
TGCGCCAGCAGCCTACTGAGGGCAACAACAGATACGCAGTATTTT
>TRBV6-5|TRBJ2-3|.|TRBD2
CASTGGASTDTQYF
TGTGCCAGCACCGGGGGGGCGAGCACAGATACGCAGTATTTT
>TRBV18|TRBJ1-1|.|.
CASSPPRDTEAFF
TGTGCCAGCTCACCACCGAGGGATACTGAAGCTTTCTTT
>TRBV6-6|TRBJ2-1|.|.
CASSQTRSDEQFF
TGTGCCAGCAGCCAGACTAGGTCGGATGAGCAGTTCTTC
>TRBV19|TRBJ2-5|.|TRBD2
CASSMGGYETQYF
TGTGCCAGTAGTATGGGAGGGTACGAGACCCAGTACTTC
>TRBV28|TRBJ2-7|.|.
CASGQFYEQYF
TGTGCCTCCGGACAGTTCTACGAGCAGTACTTC
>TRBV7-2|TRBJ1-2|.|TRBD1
CASSSAGTGDYGYTF
TGTGCCAGCAGCTCCGCCGGGACAGGGGACTATGGCTACACCTTC
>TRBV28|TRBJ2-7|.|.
CASTGEVARTYEQYF
TGTGCCAGCACGGGAGAGGTAGCGCGGACCTACGAGCAGTACTTC
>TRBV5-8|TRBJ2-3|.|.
CASSLFGQPDTQYF
TGTGCCAGCAGCTTGTTTGGACAGCCAGATACGCAGTATTTT
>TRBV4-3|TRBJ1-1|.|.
CASSQGQVNTEAFF
TGCGCCAGCAGCCAAGGACAGGTGAACACTGAAGCTTTCTTT
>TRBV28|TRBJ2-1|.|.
CASTLPGSLSSYNEQFF
TGTGCCAGCACCCTTCCCGGGAGCCTGAGCTCCTACAATGAGCAGTTCTTC
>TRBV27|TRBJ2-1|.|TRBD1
CASSLGVGGTGEFF
TGTGCCAGCAGTTTAGGGGTAGGGGGAACAGGGGAGTTCTTC
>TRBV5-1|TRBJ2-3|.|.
CASSLARLGDADTQYF
TGCGCCAGCAGCTTGGCCAGGTTGGGAGACGCAGATACGCAGTATTTT
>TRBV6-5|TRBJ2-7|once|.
CASRTGDQLTYEQYF
TGTGCCAGCAGAACGGGGGACCAGCTTACCTACGAGCAGTACTTC
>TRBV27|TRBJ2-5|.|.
CASRREETQYF
TGTGCCAGCAGGCGCGAAGAGACCCAGTACTTC
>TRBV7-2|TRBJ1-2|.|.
CASSDNRGYTF
TGTGCCAGCAGCGACAATCGTGGCTACACCTTC
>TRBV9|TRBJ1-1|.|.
CASSVFQGLNTEAFF
TGTGCCAGCAGCGTCTTTCAGGGGCTGAACACTGAAGCTTTCTTT
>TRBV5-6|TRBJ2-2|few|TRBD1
CASSIGTGGDMGELFF
TGTGCCAGCAGCATAGGGACAGGTGGGGACATGGGGGAGCTGTTTTTT